The clone carrying this TCR beta chain occurred many times. Its matching antigen is unknown. There are 15 residues in the CDR3. V gave up 1 base and J gave up 3 bases, with 10 bases separating them. Germline lookup yields CDR1 LGHNA and CDR2 YNFKEQ. This entry is derived from a study of T cells after yellow fever vaccination. UMIs and a universal primer site were added when TCR cDNA was made by 5'RACE template switching. TCRdb itself ran the 5' RACE reads through MiXCR, one entry per CDR3 protein. The sample holds some 300,000 distinct CDR3 sequences, approximately 3.9% seen once. Study-level results: Though weaker, the secondary response peaked faster, on day 5 versus 15. Booster samples showed a return of most primary-vaccination clones (roughly 95% CD4, around 88% CD8). Although most clonotypes did not, a small share appeared in both CD4 and CD8 compartments.

Sequencing was performed on PBMCs, taken on the day of the yellow fever booster vaccination. The rearrangement joins TRBV4-2 to TRBJ1-3; D not certain. This sequence originates from a young man who received the YFV17D yellow fever vaccine. The DNA of the CDR3 is TGTGCCAGCAGCCAAGGAAATGAGTTTGGAAACACCATATATTTT. This sequence encodes CASSQGNEFGNTIYF.